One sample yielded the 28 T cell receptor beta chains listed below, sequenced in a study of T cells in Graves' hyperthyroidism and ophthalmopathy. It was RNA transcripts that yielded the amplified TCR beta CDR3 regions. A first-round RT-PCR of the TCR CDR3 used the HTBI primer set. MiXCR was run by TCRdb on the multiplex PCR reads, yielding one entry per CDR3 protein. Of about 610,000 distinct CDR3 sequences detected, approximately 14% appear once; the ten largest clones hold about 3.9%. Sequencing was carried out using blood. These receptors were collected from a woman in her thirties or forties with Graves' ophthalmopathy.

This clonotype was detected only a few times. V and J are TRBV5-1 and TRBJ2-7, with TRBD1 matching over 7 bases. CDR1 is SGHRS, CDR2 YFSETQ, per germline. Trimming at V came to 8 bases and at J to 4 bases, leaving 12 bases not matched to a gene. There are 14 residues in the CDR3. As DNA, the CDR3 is TGCGCCAGTAGACAGGGAATACCGCCGTACGAGCAGTACTTC. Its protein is CASRQGIPPYEQYF.

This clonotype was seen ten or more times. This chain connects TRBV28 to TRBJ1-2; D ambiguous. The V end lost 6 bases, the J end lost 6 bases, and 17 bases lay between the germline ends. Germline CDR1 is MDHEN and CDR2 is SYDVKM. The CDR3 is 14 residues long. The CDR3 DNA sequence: TGTGCCAGCAGGCGCGGCGGGGATGGGGATGGCTACACCTTC. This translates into CASRRGGDGDGYTF.

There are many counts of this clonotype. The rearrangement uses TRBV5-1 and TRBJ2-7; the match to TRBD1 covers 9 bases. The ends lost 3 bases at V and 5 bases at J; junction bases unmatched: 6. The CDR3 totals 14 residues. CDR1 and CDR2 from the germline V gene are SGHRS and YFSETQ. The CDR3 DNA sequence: TGCGCCAGCAGCTGGGGGACAGGGCCCCACGAGCAGTACTTC. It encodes CASSWGTGPHEQYF.

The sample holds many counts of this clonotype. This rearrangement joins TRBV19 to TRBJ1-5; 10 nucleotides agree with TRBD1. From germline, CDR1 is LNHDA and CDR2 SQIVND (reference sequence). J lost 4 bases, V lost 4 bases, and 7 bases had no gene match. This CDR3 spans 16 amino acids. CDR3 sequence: CASSRTGGARNQPQHF. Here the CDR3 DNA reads TGTGCCAGTAGTAGGACAGGGGGAGCTCGGAATCAGCCCCAGCATTTT.

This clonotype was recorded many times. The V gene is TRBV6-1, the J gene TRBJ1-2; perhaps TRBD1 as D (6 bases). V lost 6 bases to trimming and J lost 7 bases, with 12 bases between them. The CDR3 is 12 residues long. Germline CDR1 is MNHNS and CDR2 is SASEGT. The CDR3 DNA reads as TGTGCCAGCAGCCCCGGGACACTTGGCTACACCTTC. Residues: CASSPGTLGYTF.

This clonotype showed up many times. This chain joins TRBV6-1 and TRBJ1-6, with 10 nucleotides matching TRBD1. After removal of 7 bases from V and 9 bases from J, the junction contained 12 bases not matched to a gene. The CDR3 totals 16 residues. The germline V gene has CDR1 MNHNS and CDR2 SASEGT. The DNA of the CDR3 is TGTGCCAGCAAAGTTAAAGGGACAGGGGTCGGTTCACCCCTCCACTTT. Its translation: CASKVKGTGVGSPLHF.

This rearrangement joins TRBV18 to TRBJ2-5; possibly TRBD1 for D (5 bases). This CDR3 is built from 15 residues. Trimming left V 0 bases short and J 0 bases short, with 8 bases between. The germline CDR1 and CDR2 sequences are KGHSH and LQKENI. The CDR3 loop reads CASSPPSRDQETQYF. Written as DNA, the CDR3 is TGTGCCAGCTCACCACCTTCCAGGGACCAAGAGACCCAGTACTTC. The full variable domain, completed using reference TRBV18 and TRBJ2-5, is NAGVMQNPRHLVRRRGQEARLRCSPMKGHSHVYWYRQLPEEGLKFMVYLQKENIIDESGMPKERFSAEFPKEGPSILRIQQVVRGDSAAYFCASSPPSRDQETQYFGPGTRLLVL.

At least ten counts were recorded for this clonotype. CDR3 amino acids: CASSEMTGVGQYF. In nucleotides, the CDR3 is TGCGCCAGCAGCGAGATGACAGGAGTCGGGCAGTACTTC. The chain recombines TRBV4-1 with TRBJ2-7, with D perhaps matching TRBD1 (6 bases). Germline values: CDR1 MGHRA, CDR2 YSYEKL. The CDR3 contains 13 residues. V was pared by 5 bases and J by 9 bases, with 17 bases between.

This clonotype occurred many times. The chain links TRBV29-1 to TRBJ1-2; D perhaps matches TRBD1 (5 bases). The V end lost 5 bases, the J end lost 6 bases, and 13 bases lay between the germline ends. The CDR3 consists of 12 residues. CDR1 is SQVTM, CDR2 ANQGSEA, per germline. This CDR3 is CSVSSPRDGYTF. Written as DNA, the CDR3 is TGCAGCGTTTCATCCCCCAGGGATGGCTACACCTTC. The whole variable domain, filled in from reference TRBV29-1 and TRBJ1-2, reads SAVISQKPSRDICQRGTSLTIQCQVDSQVTMMFWYRQQPGQSLTLIATANQGSEATYESGFVIDKFPISRPNLTFSTLTVSNMSPEDSSIYLCSVSSPRDGYTFGSGTRLTVV.

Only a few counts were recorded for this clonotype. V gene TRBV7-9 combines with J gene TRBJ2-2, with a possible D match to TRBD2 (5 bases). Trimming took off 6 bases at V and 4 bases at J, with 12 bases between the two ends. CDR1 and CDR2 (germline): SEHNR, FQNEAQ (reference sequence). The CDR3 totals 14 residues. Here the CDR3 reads CASRPSGSTGELFF. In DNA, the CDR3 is TGTGCCAGCAGACCGTCGGGATCCACCGGGGAGCTGTTTTTT.

The CDR3 loop reads CASSLVRDPFYEQYF. The CDR3 coding sequence is TGTGCCAGCAGCTTGGTTCGGGACCCCTTCTACGAGCAGTACTTC. V usage is TRBV5-5 and J usage is TRBJ2-7; D possibly uses TRBD1 or TRBD2 (5 bases each). Germline V lookup: CDR1 SGHKS, CDR2 YYEKEE (reference sequence). The ends were cut back, 0 bases at V and 3 bases at J, with 13 bases in the middle. This CDR3 has 15 amino acids.

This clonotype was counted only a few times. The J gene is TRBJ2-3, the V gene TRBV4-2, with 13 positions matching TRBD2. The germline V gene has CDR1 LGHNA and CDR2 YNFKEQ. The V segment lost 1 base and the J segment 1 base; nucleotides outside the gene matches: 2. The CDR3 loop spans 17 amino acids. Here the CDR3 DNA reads TGTGCCAGCAGCCAAGTGACTAGCGGGGGGCGCACAGATACGCAGTATTTT. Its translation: CASSQVTSGGRTDTQYF.

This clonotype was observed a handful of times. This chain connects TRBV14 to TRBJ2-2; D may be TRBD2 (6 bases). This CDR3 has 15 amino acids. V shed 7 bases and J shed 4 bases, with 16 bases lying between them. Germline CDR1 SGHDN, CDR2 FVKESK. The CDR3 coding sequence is TGTGCCAGCAACTTCGGGACTCCTCCCACCGGGGAGCTGTTTTTT. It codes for CASNFGTPPTGELFF.

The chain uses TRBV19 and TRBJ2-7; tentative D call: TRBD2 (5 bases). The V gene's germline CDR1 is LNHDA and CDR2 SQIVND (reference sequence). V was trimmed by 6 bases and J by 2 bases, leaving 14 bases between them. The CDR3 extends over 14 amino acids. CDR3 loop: CASSRRGSTYEQYF. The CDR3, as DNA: TGTGCCAGTAGCCGGCGTGGGAGTACCTACGAGCAGTACTTC.

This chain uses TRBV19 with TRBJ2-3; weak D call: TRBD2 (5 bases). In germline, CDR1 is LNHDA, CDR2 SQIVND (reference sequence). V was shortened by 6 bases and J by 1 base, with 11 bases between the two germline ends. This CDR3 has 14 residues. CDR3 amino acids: CASSPRVGTDTQYF. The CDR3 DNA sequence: TGTGCCAGTAGCCCGCGGGTTGGCACAGATACGCAGTATTTT.

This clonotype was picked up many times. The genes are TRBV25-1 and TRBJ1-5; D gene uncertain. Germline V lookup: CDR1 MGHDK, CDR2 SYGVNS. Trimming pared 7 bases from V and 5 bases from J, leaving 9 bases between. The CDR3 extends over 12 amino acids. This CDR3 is CASTGYDQPQHF. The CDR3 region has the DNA TGTGCCAGCACGGGGTACGATCAGCCCCAGCATTTT.

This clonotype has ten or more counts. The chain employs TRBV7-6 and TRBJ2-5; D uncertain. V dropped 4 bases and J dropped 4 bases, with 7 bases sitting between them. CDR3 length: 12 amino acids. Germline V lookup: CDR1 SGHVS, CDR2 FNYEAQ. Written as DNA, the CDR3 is TGTGCCAGCAGCTCAGTCGCAGAGACCCAGTACTTC. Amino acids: CASSSVAETQYF.

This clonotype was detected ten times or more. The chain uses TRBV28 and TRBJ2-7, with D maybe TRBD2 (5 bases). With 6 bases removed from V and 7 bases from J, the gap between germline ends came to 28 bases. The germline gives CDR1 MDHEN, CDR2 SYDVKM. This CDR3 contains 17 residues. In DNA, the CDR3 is TGTGCCAGCAGCGATCCAACCACCCCCACCTCCGAGGGAGAGCAGTACTTC. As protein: CASSDPTTPTSEGEQYF.

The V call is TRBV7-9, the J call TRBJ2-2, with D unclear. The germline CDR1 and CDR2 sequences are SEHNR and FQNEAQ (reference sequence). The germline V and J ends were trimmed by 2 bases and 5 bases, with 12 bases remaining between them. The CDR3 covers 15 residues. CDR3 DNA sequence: TGTGCCAGCAGCTTAAACTTTCAATCGACCGGGGAGCTGTTTTTT. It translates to CASSLNFQSTGELFF.

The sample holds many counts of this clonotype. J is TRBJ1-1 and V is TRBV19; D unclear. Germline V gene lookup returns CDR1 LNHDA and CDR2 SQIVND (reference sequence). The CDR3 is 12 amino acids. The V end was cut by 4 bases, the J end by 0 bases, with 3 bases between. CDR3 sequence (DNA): TGTGCCAGTAGTAACTTGAACACTGAAGCTTTCTTT. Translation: CASSNLNTEAFF.

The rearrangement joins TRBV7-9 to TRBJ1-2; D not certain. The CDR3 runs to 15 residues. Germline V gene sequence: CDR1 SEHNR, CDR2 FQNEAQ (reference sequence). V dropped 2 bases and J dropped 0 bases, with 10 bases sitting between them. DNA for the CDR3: TGTGCCAGCAGCTTACTTGGTGGGGCTAACTATGGCTACACCTTC. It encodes CASSLLGGANYGYTF.

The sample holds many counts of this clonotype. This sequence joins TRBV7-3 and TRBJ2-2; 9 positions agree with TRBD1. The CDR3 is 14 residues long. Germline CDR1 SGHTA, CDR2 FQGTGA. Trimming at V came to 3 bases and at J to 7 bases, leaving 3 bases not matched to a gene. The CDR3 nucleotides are TGTGCCAGCAGCTTGGGACAGGGATTCGGGGAGCTGTTTTTT. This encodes CASSLGQGFGELFF.

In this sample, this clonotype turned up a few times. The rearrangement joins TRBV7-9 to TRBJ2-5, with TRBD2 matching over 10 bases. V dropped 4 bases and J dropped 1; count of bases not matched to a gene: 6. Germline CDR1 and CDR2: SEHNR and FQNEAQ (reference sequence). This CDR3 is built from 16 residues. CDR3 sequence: CASSSPTSGPQETQYF. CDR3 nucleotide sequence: TGTGCCAGCAGCTCCCCGACTAGCGGGCCCCAAGAGACCCAGTACTTC.

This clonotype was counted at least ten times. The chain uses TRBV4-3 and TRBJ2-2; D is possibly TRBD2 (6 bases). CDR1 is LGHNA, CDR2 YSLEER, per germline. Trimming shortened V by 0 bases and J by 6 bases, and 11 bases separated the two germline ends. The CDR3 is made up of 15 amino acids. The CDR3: CASSQDYRLAGELFF. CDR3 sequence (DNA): TGCGCCAGCAGCCAAGACTATAGACTAGCCGGGGAGCTGTTTTTT.

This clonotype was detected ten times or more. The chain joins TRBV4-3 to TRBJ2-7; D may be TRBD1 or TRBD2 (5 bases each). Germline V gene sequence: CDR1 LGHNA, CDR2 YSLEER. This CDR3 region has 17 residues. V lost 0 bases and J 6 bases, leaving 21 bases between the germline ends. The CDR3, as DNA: TGCGCCAGCAGCCAAGATCAGGCGACGGGAAACCAGGGCGAGCAGTACTTC. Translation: CASSQDQATGNQGEQYF.

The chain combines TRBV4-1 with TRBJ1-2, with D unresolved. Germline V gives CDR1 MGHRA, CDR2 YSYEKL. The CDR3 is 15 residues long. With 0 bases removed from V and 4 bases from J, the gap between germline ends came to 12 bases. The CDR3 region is CASSQDPEGGYGYTF. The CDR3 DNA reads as TGCGCCAGCAGCCAAGACCCCGAGGGAGGCTATGGCTACACCTTC.

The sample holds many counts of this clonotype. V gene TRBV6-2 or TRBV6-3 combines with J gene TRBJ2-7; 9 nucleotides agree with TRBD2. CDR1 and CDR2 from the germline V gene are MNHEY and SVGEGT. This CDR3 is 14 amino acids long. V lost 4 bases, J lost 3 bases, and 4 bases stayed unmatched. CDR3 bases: TGTGCCAGCAGTTCCGTACTAGCGGGCTACGAGCAGTACTTC. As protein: CASSSVLAGYEQYF.

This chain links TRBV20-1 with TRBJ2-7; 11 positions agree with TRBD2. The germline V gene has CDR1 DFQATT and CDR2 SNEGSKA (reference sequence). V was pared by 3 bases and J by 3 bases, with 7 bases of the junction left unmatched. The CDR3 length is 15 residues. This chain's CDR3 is CSASPTSGIVYEQYF. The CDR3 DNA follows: TGCAGTGCTAGCCCGACTAGCGGGATTGTCTACGAGCAGTACTTC.